The clone carrying this T cell receptor (beta chain) came up a few times. The CDR3 consists of 16 residues. With 0 bases clipped from V and 7 bases from J, the junction kept 5 bases outside the gene matches. Looked up from germline, CDR1 is SGHRS and CDR2 is YFSETQ. Sequencing was performed with immunoSEQ multiplex PCR; in TCRdb, only in-frame clones are kept and a portion is missing. Of over 100,000 clones listed, about nine tenths are singletons. This specimen belongs to a study of control samples from healthy donors and cancer patients. This clonotype was obtained from a woman in her fifties or sixties in good health. Sample: blood. The chain joins TRBV5-1 to TRBJ2-1, with TRBD2 matching 12 bases. CDR3 in amino acids: CASSLGGTSGQNEQFF. In DNA, the CDR3 is TGCGCCAGCAGCTTGGGGGGGACTAGCGGGCAAAATGAGCAGTTCTTC.